The 5 T cell receptor beta chains reported below all come from one sample, sequenced in a study of T cell repertoires in aging, cancer and after chemotherapy. A mixed TRB-A/B primer pool amplified rearranged TRB by multiplex touch-down PCR. TCRdb processed the multiplex PCR reads anew with MiXCR; each CDR3 protein has one entry. The table lists under 5,500 distinct CDR3 sequences, 25% to 30% of them singletons. TCR beta rearrangements were amplified from peripheral blood genomic DNA. Sequencing was carried out using blood. These receptors came from a human donor with a solid tumor.

This clonotype has more than one count but fewer than ten. The V and J genes are TRBV7-2 and TRBJ2-7, with 9 positions matching TRBD2. This CDR3 contains 15 residues. The V gene's germline CDR1 is SGHTA and CDR2 FQGNSA. The J segment lost 4 bases and the V segment lost 2 bases, leaving 6 bases of the junction unmatched. This chain's CDR3 is CASSLSGGRAYEQYF. The DNA of the CDR3 is TGTGCCAGCAGCTTAAGCGGCGGGAGGGCATACGAGCAGTACTTC.

This clonotype was counted a few times. J is TRBJ1-1 and V is TRBV20-1; D remains ambiguous. V lost 0 bases and J 5 bases, leaving 7 bases between the germline ends. Germline values: CDR1 DFQATT, CDR2 SNEGSKA (reference sequence). CDR3 length: 12 residues. The CDR3 region has the DNA TGCAGTGCTAGAGATCACAAGACTGAAGCTTTCTTT. It codes for CSARDHKTEAFF.

This clonotype has more than one count but fewer than ten. The chain combines TRBV19 with TRBJ1-1, with D uncertain. Trimming pared 3 bases from V and 5 bases from J, leaving 10 bases between. CDR1 is LNHDA, CDR2 SQIVND, per germline (reference sequence). There are 13 residues in the CDR3. The CDR3 DNA sequence: TGTGCCAGTAGTATTCCCGTTATGACTGAAGCTTTCTTT. Its translation: CASSIPVMTEAFF.

The chain has TRBV5-1 and TRBJ1-6, with D hard to call. V shed 4 bases and J shed 3 bases, with 11 bases lying between them. The germline V gene encodes CDR1 SGHRS and CDR2 YFSETQ. The CDR3 is 15 amino acids. The CDR3 spells CASSPDPSYNSPLHF. CDR3 in DNA: TGCGCCAGCAGCCCGGACCCCAGCTATAATTCACCCCTCCACTTT. The full variable domain, with the rest looked up from reference TRBV5-1 and TRBJ1-6, is KAGVTQTPRYLIKTRGQQVTLSCSPISGHRSVSWYQQTPGQGLQFLFEYFSETQRNKGNFPGRFSGRQFSNSRSEMNVSTLELGDSALYLCASSPDPSYNSPLHFGNGTRLTVT.

This clonotype is categorized as medium-sized (0.01 to 0.1%). The CDR3 ends on some other residue instead of the conserved phenylalanine or tryptophan, so this is likely a read error. The DNA is omitted, as the CDR3 cannot be located on it reliably, and the CDR3 follows TCRdb's listing. This chain joins TRBV6-5 and TRBJ2-1; TRBD1, the table's D call, lacks a check against the DNA. Germline V gives CDR1 MNHEY, CDR2 SVGAGI. The CDR3 adds up to 9 amino acids, both ends counted. This chain's CDR3 is CASSYYRFR.